What follows are 30 T cell receptor beta chains derived from one specimen sequenced in a study of shared clonotypes between healthy human individuals. Assay: immunoSEQ multiplex PCR; the TCRdb copy retains only in-frame clones and omits some. In the table there are over a million clones, more than 75% of which are singletons. The sequenced sample consisted of memory CD4+ T cells from PBMCs. Subset described: CD45RA-negative fraction. The receptor source for this set is a man aged 18 to 30 in good health. Some clones in this sample may be carry-over from other donors' samples.

J is TRBJ2-2 and V is TRBV6-1; a weak D match, TRBD2 (6 bases). The V gene's germline CDR1 is MNHNS and CDR2 SASEGT. This CDR3 is built from 14 residues. Trimming stripped 4 bases from V and 8 bases from J, with 14 bases between. CDR3 protein: CASSGRGRSGELFF. CDR3 nucleotides: TGTGCCAGCAGTGGGAGGGGACGGAGTGGGGAGCTGTTTTTT.

The V call is TRBV27, the J call TRBJ2-3; the D gene could be TRBD1 or TRBD2 (5 bases each). The V end lost 4 bases, the J end lost 1 base, and 18 bases lay between the germline ends. There are 17 residues in the CDR3. Germline CDR1 is MNHEY and CDR2 is SMNVEV (reference sequence). The CDR3 region is CASSSPGRAGGTDTQYF. The CDR3 DNA reads as TGTGCCAGCAGTTCGCCAGGGCGAGCCGGGGGCACAGATACGCAGTATTTT.

V gene TRBV5-1 combines with J gene TRBJ1-1; perhaps TRBD1 as D (5 bases). Germline-derived CDR1 and CDR2 are SGHRS and YFSETQ. The CDR3 contains 14 residues. Trimming shortened V by 4 bases and J by 5 bases, and 15 bases separated the two germline ends. CDR3 nucleotides: TGCGCCAGCAGCCCCGGGAGGGGAGAGACTGAAGCTTTCTTT. Protein product: CASSPGRGETEAFF.

This clone was seen a few times. The chain carries TRBV9 and TRBJ1-5; the D is unclear. The V end was cut by 0 bases, the J end by 4 bases, with 11 bases between. This CDR3 comprises 15 residues. Germline assignment: CDR1 SGDLS and CDR2 YYNGEE. The DNA for the CDR3 is TGTGCCAGCAGCGTAGAGGGCCAGGAAAATCAGCCCCAGCATTTT. It encodes CASSVEGQENQPQHF.

The V gene is TRBV29-1, the J gene TRBJ1-4; 8 bases align to TRBD1. V shed 3 bases and J 8 bases; nucleotides not matched to a gene: 5. The germline V gene has CDR1 SQVTM and CDR2 ANQGSEA. There are 13 residues in the CDR3. CDR3 sequence reads: CSVEARGQEKLFF. The CDR3 coding sequence is TGCAGCGTTGAGGCCAGGGGGCAGGAAAAACTGTTTTTT.

This clone was seen once. A clone one base away is much larger, so this may be a read error. The V gene is TRBV5-1, the J gene TRBJ1-2; D remains unclear. The germline V and J ends were trimmed by 0 bases and 3 bases, with 6 bases remaining between them. The CDR3 runs to 13 residues. Germline V gives CDR1 SGHRS, CDR2 YFSETQ. The CDR3 reads CASSLGADYGYTF. CDR3 DNA sequence: TGCGCCAGCAGCTTGGGGGCGGACTATGGCTACACCTTC. The full variable domain, completed using reference TRBV5-1 and TRBJ1-2, is KAGVTQTPRYLIKTRGQQVTLSCSPISGHRSVSWYQQTPGQGLQFLFEYFSETQRNKGNFPGRFSGRQFSNSRSEMNVSTLELGDSALYLCASSLGADYGYTFGSGTRLTVV.

This chain uses TRBV9 with TRBJ2-5, with TRBD1 matching 12 bases. The CDR3 runs to 17 residues. V shed 2 bases and J 5 bases; nucleotides not matched to a gene: 10. The V gene's germline CDR1 is SGDLS and CDR2 YYNGEE. The CDR3 sequence is CASSVGTGGAERETQYF. In DNA form, the CDR3 reads TGTGCCAGCAGCGTCGGGACAGGGGGCGCGGAAAGGGAGACCCAGTACTTC.

This clone was found a few times. The chain couples TRBV7-2 to TRBJ2-7; D gene ambiguous. CDR1 and CDR2 from the germline V gene are SGHTA and FQGNSA. There are 13 residues in the CDR3. The V end was cut by 5 bases, the J end by 6 bases, with 14 bases between. CDR3 DNA: TGTGCCAGCAGCCCCGAGAAGGTGCGCGAGCAGTACTTC. Amino acid sequence: CASSPEKVREQYF.

J is TRBJ2-5 and V is TRBV6-6, with D perhaps TRBD1 or TRBD2 (5 bases each). Trimming left V 2 bases short and J 4 bases short, with 11 bases between. CDR3 length equals 14 residues. Germline CDR1 and CDR2: MNHNY and SVGAGI (reference sequence). The CDR3 region has the DNA TGTGCCAGCAGTTACCGGGACCACGGAGAGACCCAGTACTTC. Translation gives CASSYRDHGETQYF.

This clone appeared a single time. The J gene is TRBJ2-1, the V gene TRBV6-5, with D possibly called TRBD1 or TRBD2 (5 bases each). Germline CDR1 is MNHEY and CDR2 is SVGAGI. V was cut by 6 bases and J by 10 bases, with 10 bases left in between. This CDR3 is 11 amino acids long. The CDR3 spells CASRAGTEQFF. CDR3 nucleotide sequence: TGTGCCAGCAGAGCCGGGACGGAGCAGTTCTTC.

This clone occurred a few times. This chain connects TRBV6-5 to TRBJ2-6, with no clear D. The CDR3 totals 12 residues. CDR1 MNHEY and CDR2 SVGAGI come from the germline V gene. V lost 9 bases and J 4 bases, leaving 7 bases between the germline ends. CDR3 protein: CASSAGANVLTF. The CDR3 region has the DNA TGTGCCAGTTCGGCCGGGGCCAACGTCCTGACTTTC.

The chain joins TRBV2 to TRBJ1-5; TRBD1 is a possible D gene (5 bases). The CDR3 length is 12 residues. Germline V gives CDR1 SNHLY, CDR2 FYNNEI. V was trimmed by 2 bases and J by 6 bases, leaving 5 bases between them. CDR3 in amino acids: CASSEQGQPQHF. The CDR3 region has the DNA TGTGCCAGCAGTGAACAGGGTCAGCCCCAGCATTTT.

This clone was seen repeatedly, ten times or more. This sequence joins TRBV19 and TRBJ1-1; possibly TRBD1 for D (5 bases). CDR3 length equals 12 residues. CDR1 and CDR2 from the germline V gene are LNHDA and SQIVND (reference sequence). The germline V and J ends were trimmed by 6 bases and 5 bases, with 10 bases remaining between them. CDR3 DNA sequence: TGTGCCAGTAGGAACGGGGGTACTGAAGCTTTCTTT. This encodes CASRNGGTEAFF.

This rearrangement joins TRBV30 to TRBJ2-5; D unresolved. Germline CDR1 GTSNPN, CDR2 SVGIG (reference sequence). Trimming took off 0 bases at V and 2 bases at J, with 7 bases between the two ends. CDR3 size: 13 residues. The CDR3 here is CAWSVQSQETQYF. Here the CDR3 DNA reads TGTGCCTGGAGTGTACAGTCTCAAGAGACCCAGTACTTC.

The chain carries TRBV28 and TRBJ1-3, with 8 nucleotides matching TRBD1. This CDR3 has 15 amino acids. CDR1 and CDR2 (germline): MDHEN, SYDVKM. With V trimmed by 5 bases and J by 2 bases, 5 bases remained unmatched. Here the CDR3 reads CASSTGTGAGNTIYF. Written as DNA, the CDR3 is TGTGCCAGCAGTACCGGGACAGGCGCTGGAAACACCATATATTTT.

This clone was recorded a few times. The chain has TRBV12-5 and TRBJ1-5; possible D gene TRBD1, 5 bases. Germline-derived CDR1 and CDR2 are LGHNT and FRNRAP. This CDR3 contains 13 residues. Trimming pared 5 bases from V and 4 bases from J, leaving 9 bases between. This CDR3 reads CASGPEGNQPQHF. The DNA for the CDR3 is TGTGCTAGTGGTCCTGAGGGGAATCAGCCCCAGCATTTT.

This sequence joins TRBV7-2 and TRBJ1-2; D uncertain. V lost 3 bases, J lost 5 bases, and 16 bases lay in between. CDR1 SGHTA and CDR2 FQGNSA come from the germline V gene. CDR3 length equals 15 residues. The CDR3 bases are TGTGCCAGCAGCTTCGATAGGGCAGCTCCTTATGGCTACACCTTC. Translating gives CASSFDRAAPYGYTF.

The rearrangement links TRBV21-1 to TRBJ2-3; TRBD2, the D gene given by the table, was not confirmed from the DNA. TRBV21-1 is a pseudogene locus. This CDR3 has 16 residues. The CDR3 bases are TGTGCCAGCAGCAAAGCGGGAGGGCCGAGGGCAGATACGCAGTATTTT. Amino acids: CASSKAGGPRADTQYF.

This chain joins TRBV7-8 and TRBJ2-7; possible D gene TRBD2, 5 bases. CDR1 is SGHVS and CDR2 is FQNEAQ in the germline V gene. The CDR3 length is 13 residues. V dropped 6 bases and J dropped 1 base, with 10 bases sitting between them. The DNA for the CDR3 is TGTGCCAGCAGAATGGGAGCGTCCTACGAGCAGTACTTC. Its protein is CASRMGASYEQYF.

This clone was counted between two and nine times. The chain links TRBV2 to TRBJ1-5, with a possible D match to TRBD1 (6 bases). Germline CDR1 SNHLY, CDR2 FYNNEI. The CDR3 consists of 14 residues. V was trimmed by 7 bases and J by 3 bases, leaving 13 bases between them. The CDR3 protein is CASNKGTYNQPQHF. The CDR3 DNA is TGTGCCAGCAATAAAGGGACATACAATCAGCCCCAGCATTTT.

The J gene is TRBJ1-1, the V gene TRBV5-1; TRBD1 agrees at 10 bases. The CDR3 sequence is 19 residues long. Germline assignment: CDR1 SGHRS and CDR2 YFSETQ. With V trimmed by 3 bases and J by 0 bases, 14 bases remained unmatched. In DNA form, the CDR3 reads TGCGCCAGCAGCTATCCCCTTACAGACAGGGGGCGGGTGAACACTGAAGCTTTCTTT. This gives the protein CASSYPLTDRGRVNTEAFF.

A remark on this clone: Other DNA sequences within the sample encode an identical CDR3. The chain links TRBV5-1 to TRBJ1-1; D might be TRBD1 (6 bases). The germline CDR1 and CDR2 sequences are SGHRS and YFSETQ. V lost 4 bases, J lost 1 base, and 11 bases lay in between. The CDR3 totals 14 residues. CDR3 region: CASSPGGGNTEAFF. DNA for the CDR3: TGCGCCAGCAGCCCGGGAGGGGGGAACACTGAAGCTTTCTTT. Supplemented by reference TRBV5-1 and TRBJ1-1, the full variable domain reads KAGVTQTPRYLIKTRGQQVTLSCSPISGHRSVSWYQQTPGQGLQFLFEYFSETQRNKGNFPGRFSGRQFSNSRSEMNVSTLELGDSALYLCASSPGGGNTEAFFGQGTRLTVV.

The chain joins TRBV11-3 to TRBJ2-4; D possibly corresponds to TRBD1 (6 bases). The V and J ends lost 10 bases and 10 bases respectively, with 14 bases between them. This CDR3 region has 11 residues. Germline values: CDR1 SGHNT, CDR2 YENEEA. This CDR3 is CATQTQGIQYF. The CDR3 nucleotides are TGTGCCACCCAAACTCAGGGGATTCAGTACTTC.

The chain recombines TRBV6-1 with TRBJ2-7; D possibly uses TRBD1 or TRBD2 (5 bases each). This CDR3 contains 14 residues. The ends were cut back, 7 bases at V and 4 bases at J, with 17 bases in the middle. Germline V gene data show CDR1 as MNHNS and CDR2 as SASEGT. The chain's CDR3 is CASKGDWGRYEQYF. The CDR3 DNA follows: TGTGCCAGCAAGGGTGATTGGGGGAGATACGAGCAGTACTTC.

The rearrangement joins TRBV5-8 to TRBJ1-1; weak D call: TRBD1 (6 bases). Trimming shortened V by 3 bases and J by 0 bases, and 9 bases separated the two germline ends. Germline V gives CDR1 SGHTS, CDR2 YDEGEE. This CDR3 is built from 14 residues. CDR3 in DNA: TGTGCCAGCAGCTGGACAGAGATGAACACTGAAGCTTTCTTT. Amino acids: CASSWTEMNTEAFF.

This clone is a singleton in its sample. The CDR3 region is CASSQEGGAETQYF. As DNA, the CDR3 is TGCGCCAGCAGCCAAGAAGGAGGGGCCGAGACCCAGTACTTC. The genes are TRBV4-1 and TRBJ2-5, with D tentatively TRBD2 (6 bases). Germline V CDR1 and CDR2: MGHRA, YSYEKL. CDR3 size: 14 residues. The ends were cut back, 0 bases at V and 5 bases at J, with 10 bases in the middle.

This clone was seen only a few times. CDR3 region: CASSWMGRPSNQPQHF. DNA of the CDR3: TGTGCCAGCAGCTGGATGGGACGCCCTAGCAATCAGCCCCAGCATTTT. V and J are TRBV2 and TRBJ1-5; TRBD1 is a possible D gene (5 bases). The CDR3 length is 16 residues. Between the trimmed V and J ends, which lost 6 bases and 0 bases, there was a span of 15 bases. Germline CDR1 and CDR2: SNHLY and FYNNEI.

This clone was observed a few times. The chain has TRBV10-3 and TRBJ1-3, with a weak D call TRBD1 (5 bases). From germline, CDR1 is ENHRY and CDR2 SYGVKD. This CDR3 comprises 16 residues. The ends were cut back, 2 bases at V and 4 bases at J, with 15 bases in the middle. CDR3 amino acids: CAISETAGRGGNTIYF. The CDR3 coding sequence is TGTGCCATCAGTGAGACGGCAGGGCGAGGCGGAAACACCATATATTTT.

The chain employs TRBV14 and TRBJ1-2; maybe TRBD1 (6 bases). The germline CDR1 and CDR2 sequences are SGHDN and FVKESK. Trimming shortened V by 1 base and J by 3 bases, and 12 bases separated the two germline ends. This CDR3 comprises 15 residues. The CDR3 loop reads CASSQAPRGYYGYTF. In nucleotides, the CDR3 is TGTGCCAGCAGCCAAGCCCCCAGGGGTTACTATGGCTACACCTTC. The entire variable domain, with the rest obtained from reference TRBV14 and TRBJ1-2, is as follows: EAGVTQFPSHSVIEKGQTVTLRCDPISGHDNLYWYRRVMGKEIKFLLHFVKESKQDESGMPNNRFLAERTGGTYSTLKVQPAELEDSGVYFCASSQAPRGYYGYTFGSGTRLTVV.

This chain connects TRBV7-3 to TRBJ2-2; TRBD2 matches 8 bases. The CDR3 contains 16 residues. CDR1 is SGHTA, CDR2 FQGTGA, per germline. V lost 2 bases and J lost 5; bases outside the gene matches: 7. The CDR3 is CASSLVSASGTGELFF. Written as DNA, the CDR3 is TGTGCCAGCAGCTTAGTTTCGGCTAGCGGGACCGGGGAGCTGTTTTTT.